This T cell receptor beta chain derives from a study of blood T cell repertoires in COVID-19. Enrollees, about 18 to 89 years old, lived in approximately 25 US areas. Participants' own reports of clinical history determined their cohort assignment. For recovered donors of Cohort 3, there were two negative PCRs, clearance, or symptom resolution. This CDR3 is 17 amino acids long. Trimming took 1 base from V and 1 from J; bases not matched to a gene: 6. The germline gives CDR1 SGHVS, CDR2 FQNEAQ. In the original analysis: Amplification with reference gene primers provided the estimates of nucleated cell counts. Generated by immunoSEQ multiplex PCR, the TCRdb table keeps only in-frame clones and is missing some. The DNA gave D and trimming, while V, J and clone size come from that table. This sample yields 150,000 to 200,000 clones, of which about 88% are seen a single time; 5.5% to 8.5% belongs to the top ten.

This chain joins TRBV7-8 and TRBJ2-7, with 11 bases lining up with TRBD1. The sample consisted of PBMCs or T cells enriched from blood (not recorded which). This sequence was found in a woman between 45 and 65 years old who had recovered from COVID-19. The CDR3 reads CASSLGTGGTSSYEQYF. The CDR3 nucleotides are TGTGCCAGCAGCTTAGGGACAGGGGGCACAAGTTCCTACGAGCAGTACTTC.